Below are 20 T cell receptor beta chains sequenced from a single sample in a study of CD8 T cells in Susac syndrome. Reverse transcription of 0.5 to 1 ug RNA was performed with random hexamers. Each CDR3 protein is one row after TCRdb ran MiXCR on the immunoSEQ multiplex PCR reads. The sample lists more than 150,000 distinct CDR3 sequences, roughly 95% occurring once. The sequenced sample was CD8+ T cells from PBMCs. The receptors stem from a human donor with multiple sclerosis.

This clonotype appeared once. The chain has TRBV7-9 and TRBJ2-3; D not certain. The germline V gene has CDR1 SEHNR and CDR2 FQNEAQ (reference sequence). The V end was cut by 1 base, the J end by 7 bases, with 21 bases between. The CDR3 runs to 17 residues. The CDR3 DNA reads TGTGCCAGCAGCTTAGTCGTTACGGCGGCCCTAACCTATACGCAGTATTTT. Residues: CASSLVVTAALTYTQYF. Based on the CDR3 plus reference TRBV7-9 and TRBJ2-3, the full variable domain is DTGVSQNPRHKITKRGQNVTFRCDPISEHNRLYWYRQTLGQGPEFLTYFQNEAQLEKSRLLSDRFSAERPKGSFSTLEIQRTEQGDSAMYLCASSLVVTAALTYTQYFGPGTRLTVL.

The chain links TRBV4-2 to TRBJ2-7; tentative D call: TRBD2 (5 bases). V was pared by 1 base and J by 3 bases, with 10 bases between. This CDR3 contains 14 residues. Germline V CDR1 and CDR2: LGHNA, YNFKEQ. CDR3 sequence (DNA): TGTGCCAGCAGCCAAGGAGGGCTCGGCTACGAGCAGTACTTC. As protein: CASSQGGLGYEQYF.

The chain carries TRBV27 and TRBJ2-1, with a weak D call TRBD2 (7 bases). Germline lookup yields CDR1 MNHEY and CDR2 SMNVEV (reference sequence). This CDR3 spans 16 amino acids. Trimming removed 6 bases from V and 7 bases from J, with 22 bases in between. The CDR3 coding sequence is TGTGCCAGCAGGCTAGCGATGGGGGGGCCACTAAATGAGCAGTTCTTC. Protein sequence: CASRLAMGGPLNEQFF.

This clonotype was picked up one time. V is TRBV11-2 and J is TRBJ2-7, with 9 positions matching TRBD1. Looked up from germline, CDR1 is SGHAT and CDR2 is FQNNGV. This CDR3 spans 15 amino acids. The V segment lost 5 bases and the J segment 4 bases; nucleotides outside the gene matches: 9. In nucleotides, the CDR3 is TGTGCCAGCAGCCAGGGGTCTGGACAGGGGTACGAGCAGTACTTC. It specifies CASSQGSGQGYEQYF.

This sequence joins TRBV5-1 and TRBJ2-3; D tentatively reads TRBD1 or TRBD2 (5 bases each). This CDR3 is built from 15 residues. CDR1 and CDR2 from the germline V gene are SGHRS and YFSETQ. The V gene lost 1 base and the J gene lost 1 base, with 10 bases spanning the gap. The CDR3 DNA is TGCGCCAGCAGCTTGTTCCCGGGGCGCACAGATACGCAGTATTTT. It is translated as CASSLFPGRTDTQYF.

The chain combines TRBV6-5 with TRBJ2-3, with D uncertain. V lost 6 bases, J lost 3 bases, and 16 bases lay in between. Germline values: CDR1 MNHEY, CDR2 SVGAGI. This CDR3 region has 15 residues. The CDR3 nucleotides are TGTGCCAGCAGAAAACCAGGATTTTTGACAGATACGCAGTATTTT. Residues: CASRKPGFLTDTQYF.

The chain joins TRBV6-5 to TRBJ1-2, with D tentatively TRBD1 (6 bases). V was pared by 6 bases and J by 4 bases, with 15 bases between. Germline loops: CDR1 MNHEY, CDR2 SVGAGI. The CDR3 has 14 residues. The CDR3 nucleotides are TGTGCCAGCAGCCCAGGGGCGGGGGTCTATGGCTACACCTTC. It translates to CASSPGAGVYGYTF.

The chain employs TRBV14 and TRBJ1-2; 11 bases are a match to TRBD1. With 1 base clipped from V and 6 bases from J, the junction kept 1 base outside the gene matches. There are 14 residues in the CDR3. From germline, CDR1 is SGHDN and CDR2 FVKESK. The CDR3 DNA reads as TGTGCCAGCAGCCAAGGGACAGGGGGCGATGGCTACACCTTC. Translating gives CASSQGTGGDGYTF.

The chain couples TRBV6-1 to TRBJ2-1, with a tentative D call TRBD2 (6 bases). V was trimmed by 5 bases and J by 9 bases, leaving 17 bases between them. Germline CDR1 MNHNS, CDR2 SASEGT. The CDR3 has 14 amino acids. CDR3 in DNA: TGTGCCAGCAGTTCCCGGGACCCGGAGGGTGAGCAGTTCTTC. This sequence encodes CASSSRDPEGEQFF.

The chain uses TRBV12-3 or TRBV12-4 and TRBJ2-2; D unclear. V gave up 5 bases and J gave up 6 bases, with 10 bases separating them. This CDR3 region has 13 residues. The CDR3 nucleotides read TGTGCCAGCAGTCCGGGTGGGGCCGGGGAGCTGTTTTTT. This sequence encodes CASSPGGAGELFF.

The J gene is TRBJ2-3, the V gene TRBV12-5, with D unclear. In germline, CDR1 is LGHNT, CDR2 FRNRAP. Trimming removed 0 bases from V and 0 bases from J, with 13 bases in between. This CDR3 has 17 residues. As DNA, the CDR3 is TGTGCTAGTGGTTTGGTTGCGATTCTAGGTAGCACAGATACGCAGTATTTT. Translating gives CASGLVAILGSTDTQYF.

This clonotype has only one observation. V is TRBV27 and J is TRBJ2-3; a weak D match, TRBD2 (6 bases). This CDR3 has 14 residues. Germline V gives CDR1 MNHEY, CDR2 SMNVEV (reference sequence). V dropped 2 bases and J dropped 5 bases, with 11 bases sitting between them. This CDR3 is CASSLLPGGDTQYF. In nucleotides, the CDR3 is TGTGCCAGCAGTTTACTCCCCGGGGGAGATACGCAGTATTTT.

The chain uses TRBV2 and TRBJ2-1; D remains ambiguous. In germline, CDR1 is SNHLY, CDR2 FYNNEI. There are 11 residues in the CDR3. Trimming cost V 3 bases and J 4 bases, with 1 base left between them. CDR3 residues: CASSEYNEQFF. The DNA of the CDR3 is TGTGCCAGCAGTGAGTACAATGAGCAGTTCTTC. Using reference TRBV2 and TRBJ2-1 for the parts outside the CDR3, the full variable domain is EPEVTQTPSHQVTQMGQEVILRCVPISNHLYFYWYRQILGQKVEFLVSFYNNEISEKSEIFDDQFSVERPDGSNFTLKIRSTKLEDSAMYFCASSEYNEQFFGPGTRLTVL.

The rearrangement uses TRBV20-1 and TRBJ2-7; 7 bases line up with TRBD1. V lost 4 bases and J lost 2; bases outside the gene matches: 11. Germline values: CDR1 DFQATT, CDR2 SNEGSKA (reference sequence). CDR3 size: 15 residues. DNA of the CDR3: TGCAGTGCTACCCGGACGGACAGGTTCCCCTACGAGCAGTACTTC. Amino acids: CSATRTDRFPYEQYF.

This CDR3 is CSARGRLSSYNEQFF. In DNA form, the CDR3 reads TGCAGTGCTAGGGGAAGACTAAGCTCCTACAATGAGCAGTTCTTC. The gene calls are TRBV20-1 and TRBJ2-1, with TRBD2 as a possible D gene (5 bases). V gave up 3 bases and J gave up 0 bases, with 12 bases separating them. CDR1 and CDR2 from the germline V gene are DFQATT and SNEGSKA (reference sequence). This CDR3 spans 15 amino acids.

The V call is TRBV20-1, the J call TRBJ1-2, with TRBD1 matching over 8 bases. Germline assignment: CDR1 DFQATT and CDR2 SNEGSKA (reference sequence). Trimming cost V 6 bases and J 4 bases; bases outside gene matches: 10. This CDR3 comprises 14 residues. The CDR3 loop is CSARRDRRGYGYTF. CDR3 DNA sequence: TGCAGTGCCAGGCGGGACAGGAGGGGCTATGGCTACACCTTC.

This rearrangement joins TRBV20-1 to TRBJ2-5; D gene uncertain. From germline, CDR1 is DFQATT and CDR2 SNEGSKA (reference sequence). This CDR3 contains 13 residues. Trimming stripped 8 bases from V and 4 bases from J, with 17 bases between. The CDR3 DNA follows: TGCAGTCTCCGACCTTCCCCGGGAGAGACCCAGTACTTC. Amino acids: CSLRPSPGETQYF.

V usage is TRBV27 and J usage is TRBJ2-7; D is possibly TRBD1 (5 bases). The CDR3 consists of 15 residues. The germline gives CDR1 MNHEY, CDR2 SMNVEV (reference sequence). V lost 4 bases and J lost 2, with 15 bases in between. CDR3 DNA sequence: TGTGCCAGCAGTTCCCAGGGAAGGGATCCCTACGAGCAGTACTTC. Protein sequence: CASSSQGRDPYEQYF.

The chain employs TRBV13 and TRBJ2-3; tentatively, D is TRBD1 or TRBD2 (5 bases each). V lost 5 bases to trimming and J lost 3 bases, with 15 bases between them. From germline, CDR1 is PRHDT and CDR2 FYEKMQ (reference sequence). CDR3 length: 15 amino acids. The CDR3 DNA reads as TGTGCCAGCAGCCCAACGGGACCTCGAACAGATACGCAGTATTTT. It specifies CASSPTGPRTDTQYF.

The CDR3 DNA reads as TGCGCCAGCAGCGCTGGGTCGAACACTGAAGCTTTCTTT. It yields the protein CASSAGSNTEAFF. The chain joins TRBV5-1 to TRBJ1-1; D gene unclear. CDR1 is SGHRS, CDR2 YFSETQ, per germline. This CDR3 has 13 amino acids. V lost 4 bases and J lost 1, with 8 bases in between.